This paragraph covers one T cell receptor (beta chain) sequence. V was pared by 7 bases and J by 9 bases, with 5 bases of the junction left unmatched. CDR1 is MDHEN and CDR2 is SYDVKM in the germline V gene. The CDR3 consists of 12 residues. TCRdb re-called the reads through MiXCR, storing one row per CDR3 protein. The table includes approximately 250,000 distinct CDR3 sequences, around 28% detected once. This entry belongs to a study of kidney transplant recipient with SARS-CoV-2 infection. The clonotype originates from a male patient younger than 45 who had COVID-19 and was a kidney transplant recipient. Some T cells may possibly be graft donor cells. This specimen consisted of a blood sample, obtained at baseline and between days 110 and 120 from a kidney transplant recipient. V usage is TRBV28 and J usage is TRBJ2-1; 8 bases are a match to TRBD2. In DNA form, the CDR3 reads TGTGCCAGCACCCCGGGAGGGGGTGAGCAGTTCTTC. It translates to CASTPGGGEQFF.